This T cell receptor (beta chain) appears in the sequencing data of a study of beta chain features in type 1 diabetes. Study results and limitations: Significant though moderate, a shortening of TCRB CDR3s appeared in all four CD4+ subsets of Type 1 diabetes patients. Across patients, naive, central memory and Treg TCRB repertoires exhibited apparently greater similarity than was observed across healthy donors.

Every isolated RNA sample was fully reverse transcribed, so sequencing captured expressed TCRB transcripts. Generated by immunoSEQ multiplex PCR, the TCRdb table keeps only in-frame clones and is missing some. Of over 200,000 clones detected, about a tenth appear once; the ten largest clones hold around 0.015%. This clone was found once. The antigen remains unidentified. Germline CDR1 SGHVS, CDR2 FNYEAQ. Unmatched junction bases numbered 8, after V lost 5 bases and J lost 7 bases. CDR3 length: 15 residues. The chain employs TRBV7-6 and TRBJ2-2; 9 nucleotides match TRBD1. Sequencing input: naive CD4+ T cells from blood. The sequence was collected from a man under 40 with type 1 diabetes. CDR3 coding DNA: TGTGCCAGCAGCCTGGACAGGGGAGATGGCGGGGAGCTGTTTTTT. Its protein is CASSLDRGDGGELFF.